This T cell receptor (beta chain) was retrieved from a study of tumor and adjacent non-tumor tissue in lung cancer. Across the study: On average, productive TCRbeta reads reached about 4 million per sample. Points from the study as a whole: Normal lung showed higher cumulative top 100 clone frequency than tumor. Significantly higher TCR diversity was found in tumor than normal lung. Higher tumor TCR diversity was associated with shorter survival.

As regards this clonotype: The target antigen is unknown. An end of the junction differs from the germline gene, which may be a read error.

TCRbeta libraries were built with three rounds of nested PCR, modified from ARM-PCR. MiXCR was run by TCRdb on the multiplex PCR reads, yielding one entry per CDR3 protein. The sample lists about 200,000 distinct CDR3 sequences, 70% to 75% occurring once. RNA was extracted from bulk tissue without any cell sorting. This CDR3 region has 14 residues. Germline CDR1 MNHNY, CDR2 SVGAGI (reference sequence). This receptor was taken from a man aged 55 to 70 with non-small cell lung cancer. Sequencing used lung tumor tissue. The chain joins TRBV6-6 to TRBJ1-2; 8 bases are a match to TRBD1. The CDR3 reads CASSYSLTGEGYIF. The CDR3 DNA sequence: TGTGCCAGCAGTTACTCCTTGACAGGGGAAGGCTACATCTTC.